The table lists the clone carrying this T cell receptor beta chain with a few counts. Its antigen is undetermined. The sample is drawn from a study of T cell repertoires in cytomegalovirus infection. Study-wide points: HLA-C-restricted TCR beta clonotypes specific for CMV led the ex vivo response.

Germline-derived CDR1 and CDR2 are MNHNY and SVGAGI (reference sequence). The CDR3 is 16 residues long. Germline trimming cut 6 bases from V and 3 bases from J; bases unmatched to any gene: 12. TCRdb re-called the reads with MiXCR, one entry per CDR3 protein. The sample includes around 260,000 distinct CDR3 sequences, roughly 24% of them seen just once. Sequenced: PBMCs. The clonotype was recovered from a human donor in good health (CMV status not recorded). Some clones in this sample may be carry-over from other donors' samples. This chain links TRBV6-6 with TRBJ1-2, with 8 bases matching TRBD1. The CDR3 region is CASRNKGQARDYGYTF. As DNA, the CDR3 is TGTGCCAGCAGAAATAAGGGACAGGCCAGAGACTATGGCTACACCTTC.